This section outlines one T cell receptor beta chain sequence together with its context. No antigen is known for it. The sample is drawn from a study of T cell responses to AZD1222 COVID-19 vaccine. Study-wide points: Sampling captured repertoires only after the peak T cell response. In a largely white British group with more females than males, clonal diversity was possibly underestimated. Targeting of unmutated variant regions was reportedly seen in nearly half of spike-specific TCRs.

TCRdb keeps only in-frame clones here, not all; method: immunoSEQ multiplex PCR. Of under 150,000 clones listed, nearly 95% are singletons. The V gene's germline CDR1 is SGHDN and CDR2 FVKESK. This CDR3 has 17 amino acids. Trimming took 7 bases from V and 0 from J, leaving 16 bases between them. Sequences were derived from peripheral blood, sampled on day 0 of AZD1222 vaccination. The sequence was collected from an adult in good health. The chain joins TRBV14 to TRBJ1-6; D might be TRBD1 (5 bases). CDR3 sequence: CASISRDGDSYNSPLHF. The DNA for the CDR3 is TGTGCCAGCATATCTAGGGACGGAGACTCCTATAATTCACCCCTCCACTTT. The entire variable domain, with the rest obtained from reference TRBV14 and TRBJ1-6, is as follows: EAGVTQFPSHSVIEKGQTVTLRCDPISGHDNLYWYRRVMGKEIKFLLHFVKESKQDESGMPNNRFLAERTGGTYSTLKVQPAELEDSGVYFCASISRDGDSYNSPLHFGNGTRLTVT.